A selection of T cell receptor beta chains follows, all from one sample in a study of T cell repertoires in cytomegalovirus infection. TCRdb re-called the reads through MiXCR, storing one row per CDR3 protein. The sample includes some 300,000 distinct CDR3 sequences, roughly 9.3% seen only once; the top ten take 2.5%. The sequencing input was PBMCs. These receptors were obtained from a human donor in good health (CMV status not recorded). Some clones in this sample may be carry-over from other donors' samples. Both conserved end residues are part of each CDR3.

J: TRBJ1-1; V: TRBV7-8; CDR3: CASSPRGPRNTEAFF
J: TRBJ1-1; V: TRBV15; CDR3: CATSRDRGAHTEAFF
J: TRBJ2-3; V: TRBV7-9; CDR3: CASSSQHPDTQYF
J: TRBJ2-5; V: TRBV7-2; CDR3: CASSLGGSGGILQETQYF
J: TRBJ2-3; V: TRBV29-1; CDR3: CSVKGERGTDTQYF
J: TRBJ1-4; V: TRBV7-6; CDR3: CASSLVSGRDEKLFF
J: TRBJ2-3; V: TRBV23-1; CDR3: CASSPHARRGADTQYF
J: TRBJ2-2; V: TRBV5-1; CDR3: CASSLRGPSNTGELFF
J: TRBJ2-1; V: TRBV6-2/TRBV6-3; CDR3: CASRTFQQGIWAYNEQFF
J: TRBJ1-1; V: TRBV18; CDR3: CASSPGVLNTEAFF
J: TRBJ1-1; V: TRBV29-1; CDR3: CSVLRGGSEAFF
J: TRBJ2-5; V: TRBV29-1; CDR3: CSVSSGGSETQYF
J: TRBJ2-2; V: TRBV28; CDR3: CASSLGGAFTGELFF
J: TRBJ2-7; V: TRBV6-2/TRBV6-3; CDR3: CASRSAWHPDSYEQYF
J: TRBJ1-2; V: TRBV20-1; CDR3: CSARDLWNYGYTF
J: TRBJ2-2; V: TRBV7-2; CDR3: CASSLTGYTGELFF
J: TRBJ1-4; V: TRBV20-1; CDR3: CSAVSGMGEKLFF
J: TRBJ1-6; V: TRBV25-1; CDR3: CASGQGTGNSPLHF
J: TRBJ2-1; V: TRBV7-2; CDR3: CASRRTGGYNEQFF
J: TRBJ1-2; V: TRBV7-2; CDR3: CASSSQSGNSGYTF
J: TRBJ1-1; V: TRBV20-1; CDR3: CSAGKGTHTEAFF
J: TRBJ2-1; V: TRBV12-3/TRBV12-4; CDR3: CASSLPTRGGIEQFF
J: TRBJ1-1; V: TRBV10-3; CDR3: CAISGGQASTEAFF
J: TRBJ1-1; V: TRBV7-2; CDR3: CASSLEASTGAFF
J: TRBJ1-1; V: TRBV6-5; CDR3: CASSWGTDGTEAFF
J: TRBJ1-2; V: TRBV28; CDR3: CASSFDRGAGGYTF
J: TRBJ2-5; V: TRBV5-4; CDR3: CASSPTRDRVTQYF
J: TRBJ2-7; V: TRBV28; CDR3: CASSRTGALTYEQYF
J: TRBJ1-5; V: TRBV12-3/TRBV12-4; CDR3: CASSSRTGAGQPQHF
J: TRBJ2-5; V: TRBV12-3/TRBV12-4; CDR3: CASRLSAAETQYF
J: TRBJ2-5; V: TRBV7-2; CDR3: CASSPVGAGGQTQYF
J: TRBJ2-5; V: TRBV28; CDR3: CASSRGPQETQYF
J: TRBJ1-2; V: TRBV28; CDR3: CASSFSDRLYGYTF
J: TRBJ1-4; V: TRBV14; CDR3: CASSQVRSVGEKLFF
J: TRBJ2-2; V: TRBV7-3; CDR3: CASSLRSTGGELFF
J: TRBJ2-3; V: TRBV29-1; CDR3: CSVLQGDRSDTQYF
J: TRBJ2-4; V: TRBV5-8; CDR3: CASSFRVGTNIQYF
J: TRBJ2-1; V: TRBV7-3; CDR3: CASTPGLAGGMSSYNEQFF
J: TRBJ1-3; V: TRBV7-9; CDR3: CASSLSDSEGNTIYF
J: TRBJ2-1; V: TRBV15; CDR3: CATSSRSGPYNEQFF
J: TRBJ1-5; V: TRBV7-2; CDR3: CASSSRTGREPQHF
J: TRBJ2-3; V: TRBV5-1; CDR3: CASSPGEAGRDTQYF
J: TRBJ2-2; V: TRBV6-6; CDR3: CASSYWGKNGELFF
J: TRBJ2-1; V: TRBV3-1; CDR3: CASSQDRGAPKFF
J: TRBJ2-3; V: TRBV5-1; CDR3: CASSLGLAVSTDTQYF
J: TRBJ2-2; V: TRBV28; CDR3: CATSARLPNTRELFF